This passage covers 27 T cell receptor beta chains from one sample sequenced in a study of T cells in Graves' hyperthyroidism and ophthalmopathy. Amplified TCR beta CDR3 regions derived from RNA transcripts. A set of HTBI primers served as the primers for a first-round RT-PCR of the TCR CDR3. MiXCR, run by TCRdb on the multiplex PCR reads, gives a single entry per CDR3 protein. The sample carries about 210,000 distinct CDR3 sequences, 15% to 20% recorded once. The sample comprised blood. The receptor source for this set is a man in his fifties or sixties with Graves' hyperthyroidism.

This clonotype came up many times. The genes are TRBV15 and TRBJ1-1; D gene ambiguous. Germline CDR1 reads LNHNV; CDR2 reads YYDKDF (reference sequence). The length of the CDR3 is 13 residues. The ends were cut back, 3 bases at V and 2 bases at J, with 7 bases in the middle. The CDR3 loop reads CATSSSHNTEAFF. For the CDR3, the DNA is TGTGCCACCAGCAGCAGCCATAACACTGAAGCTTTCTTT.

This clonotype occurred a few times. The V gene is TRBV18, the J gene TRBJ1-3; 10 bases align to TRBD1. This CDR3 has 15 amino acids. Germline values: CDR1 KGHSH, CDR2 LQKENI. V was clipped by 2 bases and J by 5 bases; unmatched bases: 3. CDR3 coding DNA: TGTGCCAGCTCACCAAGACAGGGGGCACGAAACACCATATATTTT. This codes for CASSPRQGARNTIYF.

In this sample, this clonotype turned up many times. This chain joins TRBV2 and TRBJ2-1; D is uncertain. This CDR3 is built from 15 residues. The germline CDR1 and CDR2 sequences are SNHLY and FYNNEI. Trimming removed 4 bases at V and 0 bases at J, with 10 bases between. CDR3 in amino acids: CASSVEDPSYNEQFF. The CDR3 DNA is TGTGCCAGCAGTGTAGAGGACCCCTCCTACAATGAGCAGTTCTTC.

This clonotype was counted ten times or more. The chain's CDR3 is CASSPHQNTEAFF. The CDR3 DNA reads as TGTGCCAGCAGTCCACATCAGAACACTGAAGCTTTCTTT. This sequence joins TRBV28 and TRBJ1-1; D gene uncertain. V was shortened by 5 bases and J by 1 base, with 8 bases between the two germline ends. This CDR3 is built from 13 residues. Germline V CDR1 and CDR2: MDHEN, SYDVKM.

This clonotype was seen just once. The chain carries TRBV11-3 and TRBJ2-3; 8 positions match TRBD1. With V trimmed by 5 bases and J by 4 bases, 11 bases remained unmatched. Germline V CDR1 and CDR2: SGHNT, YENEEA. This CDR3 is 16 amino acids long. CDR3 protein: CASSRGQVRVADTQYF. CDR3 bases: TGTGCCAGCAGCAGGGGACAGGTCCGTGTCGCAGATACGCAGTATTTT.

Concerning this clonotype: A read error may produce the germline difference seen at one junction end. The chain joins TRBV30 to TRBJ1-1; no reliable D call. This CDR3 has 14 amino acids. Per the germline V gene, CDR1 is GTSNPN and CDR2 is SVGIG (reference sequence). The CDR3 protein is CAWSDWPMGTEAFF. The CDR3 coding sequence is TGCGCCTGGAGTGACTGGCCCATGGGCACTGAAGCTTTCTTT.

The sample holds many counts of this clonotype. The chain has TRBV7-6 and TRBJ2-7; D is unclear. V was trimmed by 1 base and J by 0 bases, leaving 7 bases between them. Germline V lookup: CDR1 SGHVS, CDR2 FNYEAQ. The CDR3 sequence is 14 residues long. CDR3 bases: TGTGCCAGCAGCTTAGGGATCCTCTCCTACGAGCAGTACTTC. This gives the protein CASSLGILSYEQYF.

The genes are TRBV12-3 or TRBV12-4 and TRBJ2-3, with D hard to call. V gave up 6 bases and J gave up 2 bases, with 18 bases separating them. This CDR3 has 16 amino acids. The CDR3 reads CASSLWGARFTDTQYF. CDR3 in DNA: TGTGCCAGCAGCCTATGGGGTGCTAGGTTCACAGATACGCAGTATTTT.

This clonotype was detected ten times or more. The V call is TRBV6-5, the J call TRBJ2-7; maybe TRBD1 (6 bases). Germline lookup yields CDR1 MNHEY and CDR2 SVGAGI. Trimming removed 2 bases at V and 2 bases at J, with 10 bases between. This CDR3 has 14 amino acids. CDR3 protein: CASSYVDRTYEQYF. DNA for the CDR3: TGTGCCAGCAGTTACGTAGACAGGACCTACGAGCAGTACTTC.

J is TRBJ2-7 and V is TRBV7-9; D is perhaps TRBD1 or TRBD2 (5 bases each). Trimming removed 5 bases at V and 1 base at J, with 15 bases between. Germline CDR1 reads SEHNR; CDR2 reads FQNEAQ (reference sequence). This CDR3 is built from 15 residues. The CDR3 protein is CASSHWGSESYEQYF. The CDR3, as DNA: TGTGCCAGCAGCCACTGGGGGAGCGAGTCCTACGAGCAGTACTTC.

This clonotype was seen repeatedly, ten times or more. The genes are TRBV4-1 and TRBJ2-3; the D is unclear. V was shortened by 0 bases and J by 0 bases, with 7 bases between the two germline ends. The germline gives CDR1 MGHRA, CDR2 YSYEKL. The CDR3 length is 15 residues. For the CDR3, the DNA is TGCGCCAGCAGCCAAGATCTCGCAAGCACAGATACGCAGTATTTT. It encodes CASSQDLASTDTQYF.

This clonotype has only a few counts. V is TRBV10-2 and J is TRBJ1-5; 8 nucleotides agree with TRBD1. The CDR3 has 14 residues. V dropped 7 bases and J dropped 6; count of bases not matched to a gene: 8. Germline V gene data show CDR1 as WSHSY and CDR2 as SAAADI. CDR3 amino acids: CASKVQGASQPQHF. As DNA, the CDR3 is TGCGCCAGCAAAGTGCAGGGGGCCTCTCAGCCCCAGCATTTT.

V is TRBV14 and J is TRBJ2-7, with D perhaps matching TRBD1 or TRBD2 (6 bases each). The germline gives CDR1 SGHDN, CDR2 FVKESK. V lost 2 bases to trimming and J lost 6 bases, with 14 bases between them. The CDR3 runs 14 residues. The CDR3 coding sequence is TGTGCCAGCAGCCAACGGGGGACACTGTTCGAGCAGTACTTC. This sequence encodes CASSQRGTLFEQYF. Combining the CDR3 with reference TRBV14 and TRBJ2-7 gives the whole variable domain EAGVTQFPSHSVIEKGQTVTLRCDPISGHDNLYWYRRVMGKEIKFLLHFVKESKQDESGMPNNRFLAERTGGTYSTLKVQPAELEDSGVYFCASSQRGTLFEQYFGPGTRLTVT.

This clonotype was seen only a few times. The gene calls are TRBV28 and TRBJ1-2, with D tentatively TRBD1 (6 bases). The CDR3 contains 13 residues. CDR1 is MDHEN and CDR2 is SYDVKM in the germline V gene. The V and J ends lost 6 bases and 8 bases respectively, with 16 bases between them. The CDR3 nucleotides are TGTGCCAGCAGAGGGACATCTGGGGGAGGCTACACCTTC. It translates to CASRGTSGGGYTF.

This clonotype has more than one count but fewer than ten. The rearrangement joins TRBV20-1 to TRBJ2-2; 11 nucleotides line up with TRBD1. V dropped 5 bases and J dropped 4; count of bases not matched to a gene: 18. From germline, CDR1 is DFQATT and CDR2 SNEGSKA (reference sequence). The length of the CDR3 is 19 residues. CDR3 loop: CSAWDRGVLAGRGTGELFF. The CDR3 bases are TGCAGTGCTTGGGACAGGGGGGTGCTAGCGGGACGCGGCACCGGGGAGCTGTTTTTT.

This chain links TRBV5-1 with TRBJ2-7, with TRBD1 identical over 8 bases. This CDR3 has 15 residues. Trimming took 3 bases from V and 3 from J; bases not matched to a gene: 8. Germline lookup yields CDR1 SGHRS and CDR2 YFSETQ. The chain's CDR3 is CASSSTGQGGYEQYF. CDR3 bases: TGCGCCAGCAGCTCAACCGGACAGGGAGGCTACGAGCAGTACTTC. The full variable domain, in which reference TRBV5-1 and TRBJ2-7 provide the parts outside the CDR3, is KAGVTQTPRYLIKTRGQQVTLSCSPISGHRSVSWYQQTPGQGLQFLFEYFSETQRNKGNFPGRFSGRQFSNSRSEMNVSTLELGDSALYLCASSSTGQGGYEQYFGPGTRLTVT.

The chain combines TRBV5-1 with TRBJ2-2; D ambiguous. CDR1 and CDR2 from the germline V gene are SGHRS and YFSETQ. CDR3 length: 14 amino acids. Trimming cost V 7 bases and J 6 bases, with 16 bases left between them. In nucleotides, the CDR3 is TGCGCCAGCTTTACACGGTATGGTGCCGGGGAGCTGTTTTTT. It translates to CASFTRYGAGELFF.

The gene calls are TRBV19 and TRBJ1-2, with D perhaps TRBD1 (6 bases). V dropped 3 bases and J dropped 7 bases, with 15 bases sitting between them. CDR1 LNHDA and CDR2 SQIVND come from the germline V gene (reference sequence). This CDR3 has 14 amino acids. DNA for the CDR3: TGTGCCAGTAGTATTCGTTCACAGGGCCCTGGCTACACCTTC. Protein: CASSIRSQGPGYTF.

This clonotype was seen repeatedly, ten times or more. The V and J genes are TRBV4-1 and TRBJ2-2; 8 nucleotides align to TRBD2. The CDR3 covers 15 residues. Germline V gene lookup returns CDR1 MGHRA and CDR2 YSYEKL. Germline trimming cut 1 base from V and 3 bases from J; bases unmatched to any gene: 1. CDR3 sequence (DNA): TGCGCCAGCAGCCAAGCGGGAGGGCACACCGGGGAGCTGTTTTTT. Protein sequence: CASSQAGGHTGELFF.

The gene calls are TRBV6-1 and TRBJ2-3, with 13 bases identical to TRBD2. Germline values: CDR1 MNHNS, CDR2 SASEGT. The CDR3 extends over 17 amino acids. The V and J ends lost 6 bases and 6 bases, in that order; junction bases with no gene match: 12. DNA of the CDR3: TGTGCCAGCAGCCCATATACGGGACTAGCGGGACAGGATACGCAGTATTTT. Translated: CASSPYTGLAGQDTQYF.

The table lists this clonotype with a few counts. The chain has TRBV7-9 and TRBJ1-4; D not resolved. Germline V gene sequence: CDR1 SEHNR, CDR2 FQNEAQ (reference sequence). CDR3 length: 14 residues. V lost 0 bases to trimming and J lost 7 bases, with 9 bases between them. The CDR3 reads CASSLAKGCEKLFF. Here the CDR3 DNA reads TGTGCCAGCAGCTTAGCGAAGGGCTGTGAAAAACTGTTTTTT.

This clonotype was detected many times. V is TRBV7-9 and J is TRBJ2-1; a possible D gene is TRBD2 (5 bases). Germline CDR1 and CDR2: SEHNR and FQNEAQ (reference sequence). The CDR3 is 15 amino acids. V lost 5 bases and J 0 bases, leaving 11 bases between the germline ends. The CDR3 protein is CASSQSGSSYNEQFF. In nucleotides, the CDR3 is TGTGCCAGCAGCCAGAGCGGTAGCTCCTACAATGAGCAGTTCTTC.

V is TRBV12-5 and J is TRBJ1-1, with unresolved D. Germline CDR1 LGHNT, CDR2 FRNRAP. The ends were cut back, 0 bases at V and 3 bases at J, with 14 bases in the middle. This CDR3 contains 16 residues. Here the CDR3 DNA reads TGTGCTAGTGGTTTGGTACTTGGAAAACTAGACACTGAAGCTTTCTTT. Protein: CASGLVLGKLDTEAFF.

This rearrangement joins TRBV7-8 to TRBJ1-1, with D perhaps TRBD1 (5 bases). Germline V gives CDR1 SGHVS, CDR2 FQNEAQ. CDR3 size: 13 residues. The V end was cut by 5 bases, the J end by 0 bases, with 7 bases between. CDR3 DNA sequence: TGTGCCAGCAGCCCGGACATGAACACTGAAGCTTTCTTT. As protein: CASSPDMNTEAFF. Full variable domain (missing parts from reference TRBV7-8 and TRBJ1-1): GAGVSQSPRYKVAKRGQDVALRCDPISGHVSLFWYQQALGQGPEFLTYFQNEAQLDKSGLPSDRFFAERPEGSVSTLKIQRTQQEDSAVYLCASSPDMNTEAFFGQGTRLTVV.

About this clonotype: A much larger clonotype is one base distant, so this may be a read error. The J gene is TRBJ1-5, the V gene TRBV28; a weak D match, TRBD1 (5 bases). The V gene's germline CDR1 is MDHEN and CDR2 SYDVKM. The CDR3 length is 14 residues. CDR3 nucleotide sequence: TGTGCCAGCGGTTTAGGGCAGGGATTTCAGCCCCAGCATTTT. Protein sequence: CASGLGQGFQPQHF.

This clonotype was counted at least ten times. The chain joins TRBV27 to TRBJ1-2; D is perhaps TRBD1 (6 bases). Trimming removed 9 bases from V and 8 bases from J, with 16 bases in between. Per the germline V gene, CDR1 is MNHEY and CDR2 is SMNVEV (reference sequence). This CDR3 spans 12 amino acids. The CDR3 nucleotides are TGTGCCAGTAGCAGGGGACTGGGAGGCTACACCTTC. Residues: CASSRGLGGYTF.

This clonotype occurred a few times. The chain links TRBV24-1 to TRBJ2-1, with 7 positions matching TRBD1. The V and J ends lost 0 bases and 14 bases, in that order; junction bases with no gene match: 9. The CDR3 totals 14 residues. Germline assignment: CDR1 KGHDR and CDR2 SFDVKD. CDR3 residues: CATSDLLQRQGEFF. The DNA of the CDR3 is TGTGCCACCAGTGATTTGCTCCAACGACAGGGTGAGTTCTTC.